This TCR beta chain appears in the sequencing data of a study of T cell responses to AZD1222 COVID-19 vaccine. Some clones are missing from TCRdb's copy, which holds only in-frame ones; the method was immunoSEQ multiplex PCR. The table lists around 60,000 clones, 70% to 90% of them singletons, with 4% to 5% in the top ten. Germline V gene lookup returns CDR1 SGHAT and CDR2 FQNNGV. The CDR3 contains 14 residues. The V gene lost 5 bases and the J gene lost 5 bases, with 13 bases spanning the gap. Study results and limitations: White British donors predominated, females outnumbered males, and clonal diversity was possibly underestimated. The study reported that nearly half of spike-specific TCRs target unmutated variant regions.

On this clone itself: Its antigen is as yet unknown.

This receptor was obtained from an adult in good health. The chain has TRBV11-2 and TRBJ1-3; D possibly corresponds to TRBD1 (6 bases). This specimen consisted of peripheral blood, obtained on day 0 of AZD1222 vaccination. The DNA for the CDR3 is TGTGCCAGCAGCGAACAAGACAGGAGAAACACCATATATTTT. Translation: CASSEQDRRNTIYF.